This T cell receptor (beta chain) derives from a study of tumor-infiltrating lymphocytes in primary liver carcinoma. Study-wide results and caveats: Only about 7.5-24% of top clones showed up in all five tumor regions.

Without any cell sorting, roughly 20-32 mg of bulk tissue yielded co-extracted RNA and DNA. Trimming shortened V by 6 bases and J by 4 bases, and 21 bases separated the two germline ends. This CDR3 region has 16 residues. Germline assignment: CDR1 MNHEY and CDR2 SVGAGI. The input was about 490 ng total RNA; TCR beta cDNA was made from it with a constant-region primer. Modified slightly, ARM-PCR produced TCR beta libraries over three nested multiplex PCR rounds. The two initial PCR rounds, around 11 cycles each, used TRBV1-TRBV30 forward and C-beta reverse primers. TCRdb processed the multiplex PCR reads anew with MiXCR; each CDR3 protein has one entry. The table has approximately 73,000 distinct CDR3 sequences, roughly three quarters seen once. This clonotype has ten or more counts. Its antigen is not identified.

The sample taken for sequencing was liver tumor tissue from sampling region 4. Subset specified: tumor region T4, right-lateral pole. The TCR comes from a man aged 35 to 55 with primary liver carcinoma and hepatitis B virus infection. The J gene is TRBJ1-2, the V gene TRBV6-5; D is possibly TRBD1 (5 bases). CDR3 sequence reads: CASRLSSVGVSYGYTF. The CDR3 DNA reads TGTGCCAGCAGGCTATCTTCAGTGGGGGTGTCCTATGGCTACACCTTC.